This entry is about one T cell receptor beta chain. The specificity of this receptor is unknown. Per-nucleotide qualities are absent, and no much larger clonotype sits a single base away. V lost 0 bases and J lost 6 bases; the stretch between them is 12 bases long. Its CDR3 holds 14 amino acids, cysteine through phenylalanine. CDR3 DNA is the only sequence kept; it has 42 bases, read in frame from the first base. From a lookup of the germline V gene, CDR1 and CDR2 are MNHEY and SVGAGI. Using the deep immunoSEQ assay, TCR CDR3 regions were amplified from genomic DNA by multiplex PCR. For each cell subset, the extracted genomic DNA was distributed evenly across all wells of several immunoSEQ 96-well plates, and each plate served as one replicate. For sorted subsets, each replicate PCR was loaded with roughly 200 ng genomic DNA, equivalent to approximately 33,000 T cell genomes. The purified libraries were quantified using a Qubit 3.0 fluorometer, sized with a Bioanalyzer 2100, and then quantified again using the KAPA Library Quantification kit. Every immunoSEQ 96-well plate was sequenced on a separate single-read 150-cycle Illumina NextSeq 550 flow cell. From the authors' description of their analysis: Because only junctional sequences without quality scores were contained in the immunoSEQ output, filtering matching that applied to full-length reads could not be performed. Sequences were annotated with PyIR, a Python wrapper for IgBLAST v1.9, and V/J genes and CDR3 were assigned using IMGT germline references. Reads with weak V/J assignments (E-value above 1e-6), missing CDR3, stop codons, out-of-frame junctions, or ambiguous translated residues were removed. V3J clonotypes were defined by identical inferred V gene, J gene, and CDR3 amino acid sequence. Percentage overlap between repertoires was computed as shared unique clonotypes divided by the size of the smaller repertoire. Repertoire richness was assessed with RTK rarefaction, the Chao1 estimator, and Recon v2.1 estimates of unobserved clonotypes. Generation probabilities for all TCRbeta clonotypes obtained by the gDNA method from several donors were computed using OLGA. The source is immuneACCESS, and TCRdb retained only in-frame sequences with V and J called. Part of the clones is not carried over; for the studies checked, unresolved V genes explain less than half of this, and the remainder is unexplained. The DNA gave D and trimming, while V, J and clone size come from that table. This sample lists 1.5 million to 2.5 million clones; less than 95% were detected once. The ten largest clones take up approximately 1% of the sample.

CD8 naive samples were CD45RO-negative cells positively selected for CCR7, giving a CD45RA+CCR7+ population that excluded TemRA cells. Donors were healthy HIV-negative adults with no recently reported acute infections or vaccinations. Only Caucasian adults living in Nashville, Tennessee, USA were represented among the donors. Blood was obtained by leukapheresis, after which PBMCs were separated by Ficoll-Histopaque density gradient centrifugation and cryopreserved in liquid nitrogen vapor phase. Analytical flow cytometry was used to check the purity and quantity of each magnetically sorted T cell population. Genomic DNA was isolated from every sorted fraction and measured by UV absorbance on a Nanodrop 2000c. These data come from a study of shared clonotypes between healthy human individuals (dated by TCRdb to about 2020). Describing the broader study: The cohort comprised a couple of women and a few men aged 18 to 49 years. To increase sequencing depth and limit assay-specific biases, TCR repertoire library preparation and sequencing were carried out by different laboratories using diverse techniques. Between about 0.94 and 10 billion PBMCs per donor were obtained by leukapheresis. For each donor, CD4 naive and CD4 memory were each given three plates, CD8 naive was given two plates, and CD8 memory was given one plate. Blood TCR repertoires of five healthy adults were deeply sequenced to estimate repertoire size and the extent of clonotype sharing between individuals.

General conclusions and limits of the study: Because the study included a small number of donors, the genetic and exposure-history diversity represented was limited. Incomplete sequencing was indicated by rarefaction of sorted-subset datasets, despite the large sequencing depth. Naive subsets generally had larger estimated clonotype richness than memory subsets. Pairwise subsampling led to the expectation that sequencing depth would affect the degree of clonotype sharing among donors. Approximately 5% of naive CD4, roughly 3.5% of naive CD8, about 2.1% of memory CD4, and around 0.42% of memory CD8 clonotypes were shared across a few donors. Sampling was restricted to blood, and TCR repertoires in tissue are likely to differ from TCR repertoires in blood. Compared with non-shared clonotypes, the clonotypes found in all four sorted-subset donors had higher generation probabilities.

This receptor was taken from a man in his late teens or twenties in good health. Sequenced input: naive CD8+ T cells sorted from blood. Taken with the paper, the label for cell subset or site translates to: CD45RA+CCR7+. The rearrangement joined TRBV6-5 to TRBJ2-7, with a tentative D gene TRBD1 over 6 matching bases. Here is the DNA: TGTGCCAGCAGTTACTCCCAGGGGCCCTCCGAGCAGTACTTC. This encodes CASSYSQGPSEQYF.